The 27 T cell receptor beta chains given below trace back to one sample, sequenced in a study of read filtering for tumor transcriptome and immune sequencing. Molecular barcoded adaptors covering alpha/delta and beta/gamma chains were used on roughly 370 ng RNA. TCRdb re-called the reads with MiXCR, one entry per CDR3 protein. The table lists some 38,000 distinct CDR3 sequences, approximately 12% of them singletons. Input material: a population of CD138-negative cells sorted from bone marrow. Receptors originate from a donor at least 40 years old with multiple myeloma.

The CDR3 region is CASSLRGSIFAKNIQYF. The CDR3 DNA reads TGTGCCAGCAGCTTACGGGGCAGCATCTTTGCCAAAAACATTCAGTACTTC. The V gene is TRBV7-9, the J gene TRBJ2-4; D may be TRBD1 or TRBD2 (5 bases each). The CDR3 length is 17 residues. V was clipped by 2 bases and J by 1 base, with 15 bases between them. Germline CDR1 reads SEHNR; CDR2 reads FQNEAQ (reference sequence). Using reference TRBV7-9 and TRBJ2-4 for the parts outside the CDR3, the full variable domain is DTGVSQNPRHKITKRGQNVTFRCDPISEHNRLYWYRQTLGQGPEFLTYFQNEAQLEKSRLLSDRFSAERPKGSFSTLEIQRTEQGDSAMYLCASSLRGSIFAKNIQYFGAGTRLSVL.

The sample holds many counts of this clonotype. This rearrangement joins TRBV29-1 to TRBJ2-5; D not certain. CDR1 and CDR2 from the germline V gene are SQVTM and ANQGSEA. V shed 4 bases and J shed 1 base, with 10 bases lying between them. The CDR3 runs to 13 residues. In DNA, the CDR3 is TGCAGCGTTGTGAACCGGGTCCAAGAGACCCAGTACTTC. The encoded protein is CSVVNRVQETQYF.

This clonotype showed up many times. A far more abundant clone sits one base away, making this likely a read error. The chain combines TRBV9 with TRBJ1-6; tentatively, D is TRBD1 (5 bases). The DNA end favors TRBJ1-1, so the J call may be wrong. Germline CDR1 is SGDLS and CDR2 is YYNGEE. The CDR3 contains 13 residues. This CDR3 is CASARAGTTQAFF. CDR3 DNA: TGTGCCAGCGCACGAGCTGGGACCACTCAAGCTTTCTTT.

As for this clonotype: A much larger clonotype is one base distant, so this may be a read error. Written as DNA, the CDR3 is TGTGCCAGCAGCAGGAGGGCCGGGGCGGGGGTGAATGAGCAGTTCTTC. It specifies CASSRRAGAGVNEQFF. V gene TRBV12-3 or TRBV12-4 combines with J gene TRBJ2-1, with 7 bases that match TRBD2. This CDR3 has 16 residues. With V trimmed by 6 bases and J by 7 bases, 15 bases remained unmatched.

Only a few counts were recorded for this clonotype. A single base separates this from a much larger clone, so it may be a read error. This chain links TRBV6-6 with TRBJ2-7; TRBD2 is a possible D gene (5 bases). Trimming shortened V by 2 bases and J by 3 bases, and 11 bases separated the two germline ends. This CDR3 is built from 14 residues. The V gene's germline CDR1 is MNHNY and CDR2 SVGAGI (reference sequence). CDR3 sequence: CASSYLGESYEQYF. The CDR3 DNA is TGTGCCAGCAGTTACCTTGGGGAGAGCTACGAGCAGTACTTC.

This clonotype came up many times. This CDR3 is CASRSGQGLFGGELFF. Here the CDR3 DNA reads TGTGCCAGCCGGTCGGGACAGGGGTTGTTTGGCGGGGAGCTGTTTTTT. J is TRBJ2-2 and V is TRBV5-8; 10 nucleotides align to TRBD1. This CDR3 has 16 amino acids. Per germline, CDR1 SGHTS and CDR2 YDEGEE. V trimming: 7 bases; J trimming: 7 bases; junction bases outside the gene matches: 13.

This clonotype was seen a single time. A much larger clone sits a single nucleotide away, making a read error possible. This chain joins TRBV27 and TRBJ1-1, with a tentative D call TRBD1 (6 bases). Trimming removed 8 bases from V and 2 bases from J, with 15 bases in between. The CDR3 extends over 14 amino acids. Germline V gene data show CDR1 as MNHEY and CDR2 as SMNVEV (reference sequence). CDR3 loop: CASARGLGNTEAFF. The CDR3 DNA is TGTGCCAGCGCCAGGGGCTTAGGAAACACTGAAGCTTTCTTT.

As regards this clonotype: Possible read error: a much larger clone is one base away. For the CDR3, the DNA is TGTGCCAGCAGCGATACTCGGGTGAACACTGAAGCTTTCTTT. Protein: CASSDTRVNTEAFF. The chain combines TRBV7-9 with TRBJ1-1; D is uncertain. This CDR3 has 14 amino acids. The germline V gene encodes CDR1 SEHNR and CDR2 FQNEAQ (reference sequence). Between the trimmed V and J ends, which lost 5 bases and 0 bases, there was a span of 10 bases.

This clonotype has ten or more counts. The chain links TRBV20-1 to TRBJ2-7; weak D call: TRBD2 (7 bases). The CDR3 has 14 amino acids. The V end was cut by 6 bases, the J end by 0 bases, with 15 bases between. The germline V gene encodes CDR1 DFQATT and CDR2 SNEGSKA (reference sequence). This CDR3 reads CSAARGAVSYEQYF. DNA of the CDR3: TGCAGTGCCGCTCGGGGGGCAGTCTCCTACGAGCAGTACTTC.

Turning to this clonotype: An end of the junction differs from the germline gene, which may be a read error. The J gene is TRBJ1-5, the V gene TRBV20-1; D is perhaps TRBD1 (5 bases). This CDR3 contains 13 residues. The V gene's germline CDR1 is DFQATT and CDR2 SNEGSKA (reference sequence). CDR3 in amino acids: CSARDRGIQPQHF. Written as DNA, the CDR3 is TGCAGCGCTAGAGATCGGGGGATTCAGCCCCAGCATTTT.

This chain connects TRBV28 to TRBJ2-1; 7 nucleotides match TRBD1. Per the germline V gene, CDR1 is MDHEN and CDR2 is SYDVKM. The CDR3 covers 14 residues. V lost 5 bases to trimming and J lost 1 base; unmatched junction nucleotides: 2. The CDR3 DNA reads TGTGCCAGCAGTAGGACAGGATCCTACAATGAGCAGTTCTTC. Residues: CASSRTGSYNEQFF.

The chain carries TRBV18 and TRBJ2-5; no clear D. This CDR3 contains 12 residues. CDR1 KGHSH and CDR2 LQKENI come from the germline V gene. The V end lost 3 bases, the J end lost 5 bases, and 7 bases lay between the germline ends. CDR3 loop: CASSPFSETQYF. As DNA, the CDR3 is TGTGCCAGCTCACCTTTTTCTGAGACCCAGTACTTC. The full variable domain, in which reference TRBV18 and TRBJ2-5 provide the parts outside the CDR3, is NAGVMQNPRHLVRRRGQEARLRCSPMKGHSHVYWYRQLPEEGLKFMVYLQKENIIDESGMPKERFSAEFPKEGPSILRIQQVVRGDSAAYFCASSPFSETQYFGPGTRLLVL.

In the case of this clonotype: An end of the junction does not agree with germline; a read error may underlie this. The chain couples TRBV27 to TRBJ1-2; the D gene is possibly TRBD1 (5 bases). CDR1 MNHEY and CDR2 SMNVEV come from the germline V gene (reference sequence). CDR3 length: 15 amino acids. This CDR3 reads CASSSPLRGNCGYTF. CDR3 nucleotides: TGTGCCAGCAGTAGCCCACTCCGGGGGAACTGTGGCTACACCTTC.

As concerns this clonotype: Since a much larger clone is just one base distant, this may be a read error. The conserved phenylalanine or tryptophan normally closing the CDR3 is absent here, so this likely arose from a read error. The V gene is TRBV7-2, the J gene TRBJ2-2, with 8 bases identical to TRBD1. Germline CDR1 is SGHTA and CDR2 is FQGNSA. This CDR3 has 16 residues. V dropped 5 bases and J dropped 4; count of bases not matched to a gene: 9. CDR3 sequence: CASSLFGQGGTGELFS. CDR3 sequence (DNA): TGTGCCAGCAGCCTATTTGGACAGGGAGGCACCGGGGAGCTGTTTTCT.

Comment on this clonotype: Just one base apart from a much larger clone, this may be a read error. This chain connects TRBV20-1 to TRBJ2-3; D is unresolved. This CDR3 spans 13 amino acids. Germline V gives CDR1 DFQATT, CDR2 SNEGSKA (reference sequence). The V end was cut by 5 bases, the J end by 5 bases, with 14 bases between. This CDR3 reads CSAPGPGRDTQYF. The CDR3 bases are TGCAGTGCTCCGGGCCCGGGCCGAGATACGCAGTATTTT.

This clonotype showed up many times. The rearrangement joins TRBV2 to TRBJ2-1; D is unresolved. V gave up 7 bases and J gave up 7 bases, with 8 bases separating them. Germline V gene lookup returns CDR1 SNHLY and CDR2 FYNNEI. This CDR3 comprises 11 residues. The CDR3 nucleotides read TGTGCCAGCACTGCTTCAAATGAGCAGTTCTTC. Encoded protein: CASTASNEQFF. Variable domain in full (rest from reference TRBV2 and TRBJ2-1): EPEVTQTPSHQVTQMGQEVILRCVPISNHLYFYWYRQILGQKVEFLVSFYNNEISEKSEIFDDQFSVERPDGSNFTLKIRSTKLEDSAMYFCASTASNEQFFGPGTRLTVL.

This clonotype was counted at least ten times. The chain uses TRBV29-1 and TRBJ1-1; possibly TRBD1 for D (6 bases). CDR1 SQVTM and CDR2 ANQGSEA come from the germline V gene. The CDR3 length is 14 residues. V gave up 2 bases and J gave up 0 bases, with 10 bases separating them. The chain's CDR3 is CSVELQGLNTEAFF. The CDR3 DNA reads as TGCAGCGTTGAACTTCAGGGGTTGAACACTGAAGCTTTCTTT. The full variable domain, in which reference TRBV29-1 and TRBJ1-1 provide the parts outside the CDR3, is SAVISQKPSRDICQRGTSLTIQCQVDSQVTMMFWYRQQPGQSLTLIATANQGSEATYESGFVIDKFPISRPNLTFSTLTVSNMSPEDSSIYLCSVELQGLNTEAFFGQGTRLTVV.

The sample holds many counts of this clonotype. The rearrangement joins TRBV11-3 to TRBJ1-1; D is unresolved. Trimming removed 7 bases at V and 4 bases at J, with 10 bases between. The CDR3 consists of 12 residues. Germline-derived CDR1 and CDR2 are SGHNT and YENEEA. CDR3 coding DNA: TGTGCCAGCACTAAGGGTGGCACTGAAGCTTTCTTT. As protein: CASTKGGTEAFF.

This clonotype came up many times. This chain links TRBV28 with TRBJ2-3; D gene unclear. The V end lost 8 bases, the J end lost 5 bases, and 11 bases lay between the germline ends. The CDR3 has 12 amino acids. Germline V CDR1 and CDR2: MDHEN, SYDVKM. The CDR3 loop reads CASSPPQDTQYF. The CDR3 bases are TGTGCCAGCTCCCCTCCCCAAGATACGCAGTATTTT.

This clonotype was found many times. V gene TRBV9 combines with J gene TRBJ2-1, with D unclear. CDR3 size: 12 residues. V was cut by 4 bases and J by 8 bases, with 10 bases left in between. Germline loops: CDR1 SGDLS, CDR2 YYNGEE. The CDR3, as DNA: TGTGCCAGCAGCCGAGGCAGCGATGAGCAGTTCTTC. Its protein product is CASSRGSDEQFF.

For this clonotype: This may arise from a read error, as a much more abundant clone is one base away. This sequence joins TRBV29-1 and TRBJ2-6; TRBD1 matches at 9 bases. Germline V CDR1 and CDR2: SQVTM, ANQGSEA. V was clipped by 0 bases and J by 0 bases; unmatched bases: 6. The CDR3 is made up of 18 amino acids. The CDR3 spells CSVEEERTGASGANVLTF. The CDR3 nucleotides read TGCAGCGTTGAAGAGGAGCGGACAGGGGCCTCTGGGGCCAACGTCCTGACTTTC.

This clonotype showed up many times. The genes are TRBV2 and TRBJ2-7; tentatively, D is TRBD2 (6 bases). In germline, CDR1 is SNHLY, CDR2 FYNNEI. Trimming removed 11 bases at V and 2 bases at J, with 13 bases between. The CDR3 is 12 residues long. The CDR3 nucleotides read TGTGCCGCGGGGACGGGAACCTACGAGCAGTACTTC. Its protein product is CAAGTGTYEQYF. The variable domain in full, with the rest retrieved from reference TRBV2 and TRBJ2-7, is EPEVTQTPSHQVTQMGQEVILRCVPISNHLYFYWYRQILGQKVEFLVSFYNNEISEKSEIFDDQFSVERPDGSNFTLKIRSTKLEDSAMYFCAAGTGTYEQYFGPGTRLTVT.

This clonotype occurred many times. The rearrangement joins TRBV2 to TRBJ1-5, with 9 bases identical to TRBD1. The V segment lost 3 bases and the J segment 6 bases; nucleotides outside the gene matches: 6. The CDR3 is made up of 15 amino acids. Germline CDR1 SNHLY, CDR2 FYNNEI. CDR3 region: CASSEGTGHSQPQHF. The CDR3 bases are TGTGCCAGCAGTGAGGGGACAGGGCATTCTCAGCCCCAGCATTTT. Looking up the rest from reference TRBV2 and TRBJ1-5 gives the full variable domain: EPEVTQTPSHQVTQMGQEVILRCVPISNHLYFYWYRQILGQKVEFLVSFYNNEISEKSEIFDDQFSVERPDGSNFTLKIRSTKLEDSAMYFCASSEGTGHSQPQHFGDGTRLSIL.

This clonotype was detected only a few times. The gene calls are TRBV20-1 and TRBJ2-4; weak D call: TRBD1 (6 bases). Germline CDR1 and CDR2: DFQATT and SNEGSKA (reference sequence). The length of the CDR3 is 13 residues. The CDR3 coding sequence is TGCAGGGCCAGAACCAGGGGCTTGAACATTCAGTACTTC. Translation: CRARTRGLNIQYF.

This clonotype was detected ten times or more. The gene calls are TRBV15 and TRBJ1-1, with D unresolved. Germline lookup yields CDR1 LNHNV and CDR2 YYDKDF (reference sequence). Trimming pared 0 bases from V and 1 base from J, leaving 3 bases between. The CDR3 loop spans 13 amino acids. DNA for the CDR3: TGTGCCACCAGCAGAGATCGGAACACTGAAGCTTTCTTT. It is translated as CATSRDRNTEAFF.

Regarding this clonotype: A much larger clonotype is one base distant, so this may be a read error. The chain employs TRBV10-1 and TRBJ2-5; D unresolved. Germline V gene lookup returns CDR1 WNHNN and CDR2 SYGVQD (reference sequence). This CDR3 region has 13 residues. Written as DNA, the CDR3 is TGCGCCAGCAGCGCGGAAAGGCTGAAGACCCTGTACTTC. Translated: CASSAERLKTLYF.

This clonotype has ten or more counts. The rearrangement links TRBV11-3 to TRBJ2-4; 7 nucleotides match TRBD1. CDR3 length equals 15 residues. Germline loops: CDR1 SGHNT, CDR2 YENEEA. The trim removed 7 bases at V and 7 bases at J, leaving 13 bases unmatched. The CDR3 reads CASTPLTGIRNIQYF. In DNA form, the CDR3 reads TGTGCCAGCACCCCGTTGACAGGGATCAGGAACATTCAGTACTTC.